Described below is a single T cell receptor beta chain sequence and its context. The antigen is undetermined. As the CDR3 is not closed by the conserved phenylalanine or tryptophan, this likely results from a read error. The DNA is left out, because the CDR3 cannot be placed on it with certainty; the CDR3 is given as TCRdb lists it. This entry is derived from a study of chemoradiotherapy in HPV16-positive cancers. Findings of the study overall: Candidate HPV-specific clones and E7-related TCR motifs grew in tumor during treatment. HPV-specific T cells were functionally defined from only a couple of HPV16-positive patients.

Using immunoSEQ multiplex PCR, the repertoire was profiled, and TCRdb retains in-frame clones only, with some absent. Here the sample spans about 5,800 clones, 65% to 80% being singletons. The receptor was isolated from a human donor with HPV-associated anogenital cancer. This sample was gathered from a patient who underwent chemoradiotherapy.

The CDR3 is CASSLGGTGGSVVL. This chain uses TRBV5-1 with TRBJ2-7; whether TRBD1, the table's D call, matches the DNA was not checked. The CDR3 is 14 amino acids long, termini counted. Germline V gene lookup returns CDR1 SGHRS and CDR2 YFSETQ.